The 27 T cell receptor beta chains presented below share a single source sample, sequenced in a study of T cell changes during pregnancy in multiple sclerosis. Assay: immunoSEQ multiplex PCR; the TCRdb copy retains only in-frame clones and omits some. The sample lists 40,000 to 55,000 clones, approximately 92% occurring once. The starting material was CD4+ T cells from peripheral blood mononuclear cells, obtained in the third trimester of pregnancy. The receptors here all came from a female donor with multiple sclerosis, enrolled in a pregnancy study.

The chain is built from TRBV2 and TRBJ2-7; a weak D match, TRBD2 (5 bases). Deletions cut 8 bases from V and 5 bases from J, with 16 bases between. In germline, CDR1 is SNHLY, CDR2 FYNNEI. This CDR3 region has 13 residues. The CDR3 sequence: CASGPGLGHEQYF. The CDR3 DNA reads TGTGCCAGCGGGCCGGGGTTGGGCCACGAGCAGTACTTC.

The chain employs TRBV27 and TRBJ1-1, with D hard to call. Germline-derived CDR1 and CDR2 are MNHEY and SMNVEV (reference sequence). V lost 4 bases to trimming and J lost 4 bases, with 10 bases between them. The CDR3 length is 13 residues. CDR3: CASSSQARTEAFF. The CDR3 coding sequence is TGTGCCAGCAGTTCCCAGGCACGCACTGAAGCTTTCTTT.

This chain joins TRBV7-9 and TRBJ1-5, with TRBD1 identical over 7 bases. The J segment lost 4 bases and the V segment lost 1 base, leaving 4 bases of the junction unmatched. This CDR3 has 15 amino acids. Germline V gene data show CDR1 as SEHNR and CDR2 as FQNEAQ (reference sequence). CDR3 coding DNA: TGTGCCAGCAGCTTAGGAACAGGGGAGAATCAGCCCCAGCATTTT. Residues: CASSLGTGENQPQHF.

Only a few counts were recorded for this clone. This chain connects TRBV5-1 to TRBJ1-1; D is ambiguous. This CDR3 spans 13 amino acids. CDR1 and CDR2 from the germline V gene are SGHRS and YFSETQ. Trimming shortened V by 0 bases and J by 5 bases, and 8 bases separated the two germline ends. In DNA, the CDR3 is TGCGCCAGCAGCTTGGGGACGGGGACTGAAGCTTTCTTT. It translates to CASSLGTGTEAFF.

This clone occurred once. The CDR3 protein is CASSKGGTQGTSNQPQHF. In DNA form, the CDR3 reads TGTGCCAGTAGTAAAGGGGGCACACAGGGGACAAGCAATCAGCCCCAGCATTTT. The chain recombines TRBV19 with TRBJ1-5, with 7 bases matching TRBD1. Looked up from germline, CDR1 is LNHDA and CDR2 is SQIVND (reference sequence). This CDR3 has 18 residues. V dropped 4 bases and J dropped 1; count of bases not matched to a gene: 13.

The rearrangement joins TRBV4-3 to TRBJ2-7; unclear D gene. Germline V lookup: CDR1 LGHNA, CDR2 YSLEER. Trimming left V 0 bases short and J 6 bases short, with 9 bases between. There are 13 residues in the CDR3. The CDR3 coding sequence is TGCGCCAGCAGCCAAGATTTTGGGCGCGAGCAGTACTTC. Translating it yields CASSQDFGREQYF.

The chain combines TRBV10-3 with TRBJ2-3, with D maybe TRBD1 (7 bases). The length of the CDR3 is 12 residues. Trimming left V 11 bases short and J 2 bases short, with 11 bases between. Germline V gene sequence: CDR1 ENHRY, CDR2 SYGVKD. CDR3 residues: CAAGQFTDTQYF. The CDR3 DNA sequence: TGTGCCGCGGGACAGTTCACAGATACGCAGTATTTT.

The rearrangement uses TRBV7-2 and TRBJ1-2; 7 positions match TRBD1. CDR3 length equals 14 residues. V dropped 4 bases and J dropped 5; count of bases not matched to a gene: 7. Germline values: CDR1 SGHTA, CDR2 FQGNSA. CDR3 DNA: TGTGCCAGCAGCTCCCTGAGGGGGCCGTATGGCTACACCTTC. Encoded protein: CASSSLRGPYGYTF.

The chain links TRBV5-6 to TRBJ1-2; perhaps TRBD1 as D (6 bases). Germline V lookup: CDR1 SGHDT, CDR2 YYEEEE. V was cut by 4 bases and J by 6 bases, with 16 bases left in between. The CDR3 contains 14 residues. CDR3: CASSRDKGVHGYTF. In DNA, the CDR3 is TGTGCCAGCAGCCGGGACAAGGGGGTGCATGGCTACACCTTC.

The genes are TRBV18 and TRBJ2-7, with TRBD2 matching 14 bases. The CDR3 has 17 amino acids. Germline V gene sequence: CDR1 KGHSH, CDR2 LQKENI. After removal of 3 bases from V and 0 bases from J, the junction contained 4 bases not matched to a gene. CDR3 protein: CASSPTSGGDSSYEQYF. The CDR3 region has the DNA TGTGCCAGCTCACCGACTAGCGGGGGGGATAGCTCCTACGAGCAGTACTTC.

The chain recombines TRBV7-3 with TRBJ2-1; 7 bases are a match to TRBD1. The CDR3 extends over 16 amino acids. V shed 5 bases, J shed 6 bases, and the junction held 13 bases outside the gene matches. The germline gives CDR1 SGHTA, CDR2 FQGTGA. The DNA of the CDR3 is TGTGCCAGCAGCCCGAAGGGACAGCATCAGCCCAATGAGCAGTTCTTC. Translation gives CASSPKGQHQPNEQFF.

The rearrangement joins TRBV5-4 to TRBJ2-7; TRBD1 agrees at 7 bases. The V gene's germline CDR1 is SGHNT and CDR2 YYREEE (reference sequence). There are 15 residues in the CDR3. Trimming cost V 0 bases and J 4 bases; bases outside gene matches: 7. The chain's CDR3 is CASSLDGQAFYEQYF. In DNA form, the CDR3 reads TGTGCCAGCAGCTTGGACGGACAGGCCTTTTACGAGCAGTACTTC.

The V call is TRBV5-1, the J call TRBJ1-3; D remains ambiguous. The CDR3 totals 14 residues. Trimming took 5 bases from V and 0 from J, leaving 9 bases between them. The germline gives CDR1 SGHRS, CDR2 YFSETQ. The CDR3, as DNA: TGCGCCAGCAGTAGCGACGGCTCTGGAAACACCATATATTTT. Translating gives CASSSDGSGNTIYF.

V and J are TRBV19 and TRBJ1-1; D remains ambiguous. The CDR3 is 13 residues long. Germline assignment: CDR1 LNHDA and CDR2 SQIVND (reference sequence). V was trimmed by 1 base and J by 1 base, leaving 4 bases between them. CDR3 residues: CASSIGRNTEAFF. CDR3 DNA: TGTGCCAGTAGTATAGGGAGGAACACTGAAGCTTTCTTT.

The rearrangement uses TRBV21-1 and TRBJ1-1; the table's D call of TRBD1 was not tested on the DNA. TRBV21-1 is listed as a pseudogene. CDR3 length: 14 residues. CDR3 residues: CASPPSDRISEAFF. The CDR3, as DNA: TGTGCCAGCCCCCCCTCGGACAGGATTAGCGAAGCTTTCTTT.

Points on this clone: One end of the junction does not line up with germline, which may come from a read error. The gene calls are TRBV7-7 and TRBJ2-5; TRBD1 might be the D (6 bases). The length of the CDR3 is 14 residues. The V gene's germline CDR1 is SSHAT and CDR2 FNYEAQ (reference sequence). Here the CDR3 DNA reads TGTGCTAGCAGCCCAACAGGGTACCAAGAGACCCAGTACTTC. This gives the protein CASSPTGYQETQYF.

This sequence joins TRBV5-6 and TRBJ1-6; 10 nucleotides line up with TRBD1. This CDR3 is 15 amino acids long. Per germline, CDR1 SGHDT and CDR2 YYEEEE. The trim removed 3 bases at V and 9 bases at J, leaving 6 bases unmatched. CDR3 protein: CASSWGTGEGSPLHF. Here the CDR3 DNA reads TGTGCCAGCAGCTGGGGGACAGGGGAAGGTTCACCCCTCCACTTT. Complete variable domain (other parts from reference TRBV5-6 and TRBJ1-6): DAGVTQSPTHLIKTRGQQVTLRCSPKSGHDTVSWYQQALGQGPQFIFQYYEEEERQRGNFPDRFSGHQFPNYSSELNVNALLLGDSALYLCASSWGTGEGSPLHFGNGTRLTVT.

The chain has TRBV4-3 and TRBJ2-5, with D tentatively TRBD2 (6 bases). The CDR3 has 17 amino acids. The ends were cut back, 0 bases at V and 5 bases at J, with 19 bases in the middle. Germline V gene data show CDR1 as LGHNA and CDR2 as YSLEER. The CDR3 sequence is CASSQELAGLSPETQYF. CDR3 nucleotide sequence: TGCGCCAGCAGCCAAGAACTGGCCGGACTAAGCCCCGAGACCCAGTACTTC.

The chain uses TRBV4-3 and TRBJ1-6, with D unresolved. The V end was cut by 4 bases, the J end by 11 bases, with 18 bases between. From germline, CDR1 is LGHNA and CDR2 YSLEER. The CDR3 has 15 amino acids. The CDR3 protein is CASSPTRSTGAPLHF. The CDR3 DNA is TGCGCCAGCAGCCCGACAAGATCAACCGGGGCACCCCTCCACTTT.

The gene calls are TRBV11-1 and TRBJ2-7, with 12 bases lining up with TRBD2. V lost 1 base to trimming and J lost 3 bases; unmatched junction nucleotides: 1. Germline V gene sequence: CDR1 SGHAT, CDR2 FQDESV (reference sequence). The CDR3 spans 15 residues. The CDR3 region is CASSLETSGGYEQYF. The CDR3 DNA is TGTGCCAGCAGCTTAGAGACTAGCGGGGGCTACGAGCAGTACTTC.

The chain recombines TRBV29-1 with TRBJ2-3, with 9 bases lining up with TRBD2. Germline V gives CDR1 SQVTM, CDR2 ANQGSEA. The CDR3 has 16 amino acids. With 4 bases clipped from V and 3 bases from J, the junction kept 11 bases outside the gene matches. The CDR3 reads CSVGGGAVRGTDTQYF. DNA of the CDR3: TGCAGCGTTGGCGGGGGGGCCGTGAGGGGGACAGATACGCAGTATTTT.

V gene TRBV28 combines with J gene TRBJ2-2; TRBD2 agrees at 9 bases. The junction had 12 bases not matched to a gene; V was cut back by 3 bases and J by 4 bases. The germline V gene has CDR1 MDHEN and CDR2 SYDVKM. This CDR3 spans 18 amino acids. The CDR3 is CASSFHAGGGAVTGELFF. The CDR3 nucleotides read TGTGCCAGCAGTTTTCATGCGGGCGGGGGGGCGGTCACCGGGGAGCTGTTTTTT.

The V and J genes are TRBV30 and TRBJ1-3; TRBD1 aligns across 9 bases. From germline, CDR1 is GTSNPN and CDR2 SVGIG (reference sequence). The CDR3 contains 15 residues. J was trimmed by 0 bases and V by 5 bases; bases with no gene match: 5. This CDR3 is CAWEGQGGSGNTIYF. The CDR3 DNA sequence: TGTGCCTGGGAGGGACAGGGCGGCTCTGGAAACACCATATATTTT.

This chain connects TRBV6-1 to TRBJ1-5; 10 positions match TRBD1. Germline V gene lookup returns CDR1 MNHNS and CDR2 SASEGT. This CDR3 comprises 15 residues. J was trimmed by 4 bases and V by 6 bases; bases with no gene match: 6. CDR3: CASSEGQGQNQPQHF. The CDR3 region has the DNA TGTGCCAGCAGCGAGGGACAGGGGCAAAATCAGCCCCAGCATTTT.

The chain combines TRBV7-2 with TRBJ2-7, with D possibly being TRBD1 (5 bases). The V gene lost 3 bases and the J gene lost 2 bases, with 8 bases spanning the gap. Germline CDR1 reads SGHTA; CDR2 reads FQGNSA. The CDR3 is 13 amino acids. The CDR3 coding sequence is TGTGCCAGCAGCTTCGGCAGGGCCTACGAGCAGTACTTC. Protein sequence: CASSFGRAYEQYF.

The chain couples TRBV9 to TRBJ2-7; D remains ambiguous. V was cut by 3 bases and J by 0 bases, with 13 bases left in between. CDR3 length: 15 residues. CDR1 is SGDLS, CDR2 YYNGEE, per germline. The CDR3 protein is CASSGQLGSSYEQYF. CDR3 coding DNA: TGTGCCAGCAGCGGCCAGCTGGGCAGCTCCTACGAGCAGTACTTC.

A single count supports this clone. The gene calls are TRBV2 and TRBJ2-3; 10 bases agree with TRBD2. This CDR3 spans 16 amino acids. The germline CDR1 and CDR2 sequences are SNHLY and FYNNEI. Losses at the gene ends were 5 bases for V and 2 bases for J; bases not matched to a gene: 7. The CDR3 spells CASSPPSGGITDTQYF. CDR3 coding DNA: TGTGCCAGCAGTCCCCCTAGCGGGGGCATCACAGATACGCAGTATTTT.